Each of the 17 T cell receptor beta chains below was sequenced from the same sample in a study of T cell responses to AZD1222 COVID-19 vaccine. Clones were sequenced by immunoSEQ multiplex PCR, and TCRdb holds only the in-frame ones, with some missing. The sample yields tens of thousands of clones, approximately 91% seen once. The sample in question was peripheral blood, obtained on day 0 of AZD1222 vaccination. These receptors were taken from an adult in good health.

The gene calls are TRBV7-9 and TRBJ1-1, with 8 bases aligning to TRBD1. The length of the CDR3 is 16 residues. CDR1 is SEHNR, CDR2 FQNEAQ, per germline (reference sequence). The V gene end was trimmed by 0 bases and the J gene end by 4 bases; junction bases not matched to a gene: 7. The CDR3 loop reads CASSLAGTGTGTEAFF. The CDR3 DNA reads TGTGCCAGCAGCTTAGCCGGGACAGGCACGGGCACTGAAGCTTTCTTT.

Only one count was recorded for this clone. The chain uses TRBV7-9 and TRBJ1-1, with D hard to call. The germline V and J ends were trimmed by 1 base and 11 bases, with 14 bases remaining between them. This CDR3 is built from 13 residues. Germline V lookup: CDR1 SEHNR, CDR2 FQNEAQ (reference sequence). In DNA, the CDR3 is TGTGCCAGCAGCTTAGGACTAGGGCTTGGGGCTTTCTTT. Translation: CASSLGLGLGAFF.

This clone turned up a few times. The chain links TRBV19 to TRBJ1-2, with TRBD1 matching over 9 bases. The CDR3 consists of 15 residues. V gave up 5 bases and J gave up 7 bases; unmatched junction bases: 11. Germline V gives CDR1 LNHDA, CDR2 SQIVND (reference sequence). CDR3 bases: TGTGCCAGTAGTGGAGGGACAGGGAGTATGTCTGGCTACACCTTC. Its protein product is CASSGGTGSMSGYTF.

This chain connects TRBV4-1 to TRBJ2-2; D is possibly TRBD2 (5 bases). The CDR3 length is 15 residues. From germline, CDR1 is MGHRA and CDR2 YSYEKL. V was trimmed by 4 bases and J by 3 bases, leaving 12 bases between them. The CDR3 reads CASSPIVGDTGELFF. The CDR3 DNA follows: TGCGCCAGCAGCCCAATTGTCGGGGACACCGGGGAGCTGTTTTTT.

The genes are TRBV6-5 and TRBJ2-2; D might be TRBD1 (6 bases). V shed 5 bases and J shed 4 bases, with 14 bases lying between them. The germline V gene has CDR1 MNHEY and CDR2 SVGAGI. CDR3 size: 15 residues. The CDR3 nucleotides read TGTGCCAGCAGTCCCACAGGGCTAGGCACCGGGGAGCTGTTTTTT. This codes for CASSPTGLGTGELFF.

This sequence joins TRBV7-9 and TRBJ1-4; 8 nucleotides line up with TRBD1. This CDR3 has 15 amino acids. With 5 bases clipped from V and 8 bases from J, the junction kept 10 bases outside the gene matches. Germline-derived CDR1 and CDR2 are SEHNR and FQNEAQ (reference sequence). This CDR3 reads CASSDTGGLGEKLFF. The CDR3 DNA follows: TGTGCCAGCAGCGATACAGGGGGTTTAGGGGAAAAACTGTTTTTT.

This clone has only a few counts. The chain links TRBV3-1 (or the pseudogene TRBV3-2) to TRBJ1-5, with D unclear. The CDR3 totals 13 residues. Trimming took 0 bases from V and 4 from J, leaving 4 bases between them. The germline V gene has CDR1 LGHDT and CDR2 YNNKEL (reference sequence). The CDR3 sequence is CASSQDTNQPQHF. In nucleotides, the CDR3 is TGTGCCAGCAGCCAAGATACGAATCAGCCCCAGCATTTT.

This clone came up once. The chain uses TRBV12-3 or TRBV12-4 and TRBJ1-1; D gene unclear. V was clipped by 5 bases and J by 4 bases, with 11 bases between them. This CDR3 region has 13 residues. CDR3 sequence reads: CASSRAGSTEAFF. The DNA for the CDR3 is TGTGCCAGCAGTCGGGCCGGAAGCACTGAAGCTTTCTTT.

The rearrangement joins TRBV6-4 to TRBJ1-2; 7 bases align to TRBD1. The CDR3 consists of 14 residues. Trimming removed 2 bases from V and 7 bases from J; junction bases left unmatched: 7. CDR1 and CDR2 from the germline V gene are MRHNA and SNTAGT. The CDR3 is CASSDRIGGGGYTF. CDR3 coding DNA: TGTGCCAGCAGTGACCGAATAGGGGGCGGTGGCTACACCTTC.

DNA for the CDR3: TGTGCCAGCAGCGAAATTGACAGATTTGACTATGGCTACACCTTC. Protein product: CASSEIDRFDYGYTF. The V and J genes are TRBV5-4 and TRBJ1-2, with a tentative D call TRBD1 (5 bases). V was clipped by 4 bases and J by 3 bases, with 16 bases between them. CDR1 SGHNT and CDR2 YYREEE come from the germline V gene (reference sequence). The CDR3 runs 15 residues.

The rearrangement uses TRBV7-2 and TRBJ2-7; D assignment may be TRBD1 or TRBD2 (5 bases each). CDR1 and CDR2 (germline): SGHTA, FQGNSA. Trimming shortened V by 1 base and J by 5 bases, and 12 bases separated the two germline ends. The CDR3 is 14 residues long. The CDR3 protein is CASSLGTGLDEQYF. The CDR3 DNA reads TGTGCCAGCAGCTTAGGAACGGGGCTCGACGAGCAGTACTTC.

The chain uses TRBV4-1 and TRBJ2-7, with D tentatively TRBD1 (6 bases). V was cut by 0 bases and J by 5 bases, with 17 bases left in between. The CDR3 has 16 amino acids. Germline V gene sequence: CDR1 MGHRA, CDR2 YSYEKL. The CDR3 protein is CASSQDKGQGSDEQYF. The CDR3 bases are TGCGCCAGCAGCCAAGATAAGGGGCAGGGGTCCGACGAGCAGTACTTC.

To note about this clone: At one of its ends the junction is not consistent with the germline gene, which may arise from a read error. CDR3 bases: TGTGCCACCAGCGGGGGGCAAAGCTCCTACGAGCAGTACTTC. Translating gives CATSGGQSSYEQYF. The V call is TRBV7-9, the J call TRBJ2-7; 9 nucleotides match TRBD2. This CDR3 region has 14 residues. Germline CDR1 is SEHNR and CDR2 is FQNEAQ (reference sequence).

The chain joins TRBV5-1 to TRBJ1-1; D unresolved. Germline V gives CDR1 SGHRS, CDR2 YFSETQ. Trimming took 0 bases from V and 0 from J, leaving 12 bases between them. The CDR3 totals 16 residues. This CDR3 reads CASSLGGISMNTEAFF. The CDR3 nucleotides read TGCGCCAGCAGCTTGGGAGGGATATCGATGAACACTGAAGCTTTCTTT.

V gene TRBV30 combines with J gene TRBJ1-1, with TRBD1 matching over 9 bases. The V gene's germline CDR1 is GTSNPN and CDR2 SVGIG (reference sequence). V trimming: 4 bases; J trimming: 10 bases; junction bases outside the gene matches: 10. CDR3 length: 13 residues. Written as DNA, the CDR3 is TGTGCCTGGAACACAGGGGGCCCTGTCGGAGCTTTCTTT. It codes for CAWNTGGPVGAFF.

This rearrangement joins TRBV9 to TRBJ1-3, with a tentative D call TRBD1 (5 bases). The CDR3 contains 13 residues. The germline V and J ends were trimmed by 4 bases and 8 bases, with 13 bases remaining between them. From germline, CDR1 is SGDLS and CDR2 YYNGEE. For the CDR3, the DNA is TGTGCCAGCAGCCCCAGGGCTTTGGACACCATATATTTT. This translates into CASSPRALDTIYF.

This chain joins TRBV5-1 and TRBJ2-7; 11 positions agree with TRBD2. The V gene's germline CDR1 is SGHRS and CDR2 YFSETQ. Unmatched junction bases numbered 3, after V lost 1 base and J lost 0 bases. The CDR3 runs to 16 residues. The CDR3 sequence is CASSLKTSGSSYEQYF. Here the CDR3 DNA reads TGCGCCAGCAGCTTGAAAACTAGCGGGAGCTCCTACGAGCAGTACTTC.